What follows are 6 T cell receptor beta chains derived from one specimen sequenced in a study of blood T cell repertoires in COVID-19 (dated by TCRdb to 2020 to 2021). Libraries were constructed by the immunoSEQ multiplex PCR assay. Imported from immuneACCESS, the table was reduced by TCRdb to in-frame sequences with V and J called. These copies leave out some clones; in studies compared against another copy, an unresolved V gene accounts for under half, and the cause of the remainder is not known. Here the sample has some 390,000 clones; roughly nine tenths occur a single time. The biggest ten clones account for 1% to 1.3% of the sample. The sequenced sample was PBMCs or T cells enriched from blood (not recorded which). These receptors were collected from a man under 40 who had recovered from COVID-19.

This chain connects TRBV28 to TRBJ2-1, with 11 positions matching TRBD2. Trimming removed 6 bases from V and 0 bases from J; junction bases left unmatched: 4. The CDR3 sequence is 16 residues long. Germline lookup yields CDR1 MDHEN and CDR2 SYDVKM. The CDR3 loop is CASRPTSGSSYNEQFF. DNA of the CDR3: TGTGCCAGCAGACCCACTAGCGGGAGCTCCTACAATGAGCAGTTCTTC.

There are many counts of this clone. V gene TRBV10-1 combines with J gene TRBJ2-1; 8 bases are a match to TRBD1. This CDR3 has 14 residues. The trim removed 6 bases at V and 7 bases at J, leaving 8 bases unmatched. CDR1 and CDR2 (germline): WNHNN, SYGVQD (reference sequence). CDR3 sequence (DNA): TGCGCCAGCAGATCCGGGACAGGTACTAATGAGCAGTTCTTC. Translation gives CASRSGTGTNEQFF.

Here the CDR3 reads CASSPWKGPSEQYF. The CDR3 DNA sequence: TGTGCCAGCAGCCCCTGGAAGGGGCCCTCCGAGCAGTACTTC. This rearrangement joins TRBV7-9 to TRBJ2-7, with D maybe TRBD1 (5 bases). V lost 5 bases and J 6 bases, leaving 17 bases between the germline ends. There are 14 residues in the CDR3. Per germline, CDR1 SEHNR and CDR2 FQNEAQ (reference sequence).

This chain links TRBV28 with TRBJ2-3, with 7 bases aligning to TRBD2. CDR3 length equals 14 residues. Trimming at V came to 9 bases and at J to 5 bases, leaving 11 bases not matched to a gene. From germline, CDR1 is MDHEN and CDR2 SYDVKM. For the CDR3, the DNA is TGTGCCAGTTCTTCGGCGGGAGAAAGAGATACGCAGTATTTT. This gives the protein CASSSAGERDTQYF.

The chain links TRBV9 to TRBJ2-2; 8 bases match TRBD2. CDR3 size: 17 residues. Germline V CDR1 and CDR2: SGDLS, YYNGEE. The V gene end was trimmed by 2 bases and the J gene end by 4 bases; junction bases not matched to a gene: 10. The CDR3 loop reads CASSVSRVAGTTGELFF. The CDR3 DNA reads TGTGCCAGCAGCGTTTCGAGGGTAGCGGGAACCACCGGGGAGCTGTTTTTT. The whole variable domain, filled in from reference TRBV9 and TRBJ2-2, reads DSGVTQTPKHLITATGQRVTLRCSPRSGDLSVYWYQQSLDQGLQFLIQYYNGEERAKGNILERFSAQQFPDLHSELNLSSLELGDSALYFCASSVSRVAGTTGELFFGEGSRLTVL.

The CDR3 region has the DNA TGTGCCAGCTCACTCGGGACAGGGGACTACAATGAGCAGTTCTTC. The encoded protein is CASSLGTGDYNEQFF. The rearrangement uses TRBV18 and TRBJ2-1; the match to TRBD1 covers 10 bases. This CDR3 region has 15 residues. V lost 4 bases and J lost 3; bases outside the gene matches: 3. The germline V gene has CDR1 KGHSH and CDR2 LQKENI. Full variable domain (outside the CDR3, taken from reference TRBV18 and TRBJ2-1): NAGVMQNPRHLVRRRGQEARLRCSPMKGHSHVYWYRQLPEEGLKFMVYLQKENIIDESGMPKERFSAEFPKEGPSILRIQQVVRGDSAAYFCASSLGTGDYNEQFFGPGTRLTVL.